This is a list of T cell receptor beta chains from one sample in a study of neurological immune-mediated disorders. TCRdb re-derived calls from the 5' RACE reads in MiXCR, one entry per CDR3 protein. Of more than 70,000 distinct CDR3 sequences listed, about 9.4% are singletons. Material: PBMCs. These receptors originate from a man aged 40-50 years in good health. CDR3s include the opening cysteine and the closing phenylalanine or tryptophan. A D gene is named only where the DNA matches it firmly. Expanded clones are given a class, and other clones once, few, many or no size at all.

abundance,d_gene,j_gene,v_gene,CDR3aa,CDR3nt
many,.,TRBJ2-3,TRBV7-2,CASSSRGQVRPGTDTQYF,TGTGCCAGCAGCTCCCGAGGGCAGGTTCGGCCCGGCACAGATACGCAGTATTTT
many,.,TRBJ2-5,TRBV5-1,CASSLDTGQETQYF,TGCGCCAGCAGCTTGGACACAGGACAAGAGACCCAGTACTTC
many,.,TRBJ1-4,TRBV20-1,CSAPLDSRNEKLFF,TGCAGTGCTCCCTTGGACAGTCGAAATGAAAAACTGTTTTTT
many,.,TRBJ2-7,TRBV27,CASSPRQPSPYEQYF,TGTGCCAGTAGTCCGCGACAGCCATCCCCCTACGAGCAGTACTTC
many,.,TRBJ2-7,TRBV20-1,CSGKFASYEQYF,TGCAGTGGGAAGTTTGCCTCCTACGAGCAGTACTTC
many,.,TRBJ2-7,TRBV6-6,CASSYSIEEQYF,TGTGCCAGCAGTTACAGCATTGAGGAGCAGTACTTC
many,TRBD2,TRBJ2-3,TRBV14,CASSRRLASTDTQYF,TGTGCCAGCAGCCGAAGACTAGCAAGCACAGATACGCAGTATTTT
many,TRBD2,TRBJ2-3,TRBV5-1,CASSFGTSGGITDTQYF,TGCGCCAGCAGCTTTGGGACTAGCGGGGGAATCACAGATACGCAGTATTTT
.,TRBD1,TRBJ1-4,TRBV2,CASFTGATNEKLFF,TGTGCCAGCTTTACAGGGGCTACTAATGAAAAACTGTTTTTT
few,.,TRBJ1-1,TRBV5-1,CASSFSGSTEAFF,TGCGCCAGCAGCTTTTCTGGGTCCACTGAAGCTTTCTTT
many,.,TRBJ2-2,TRBV3-1,CASAFGGARTGELFF,TGTGCCAGCGCCTTCGGAGGGGCACGGACCGGGGAGCTGTTTTTT
many,.,TRBJ1-5,TRBV12-3/TRBV12-4,CASSLEGSNQPQHF,TGTGCCAGCAGTTTAGAGGGCAGCAATCAGCCCCAGCATTTT
many,TRBD2,TRBJ2-7,TRBV20-1,CSARDPGLAPIGEQYF,TGCAGTGCTAGAGATCCAGGACTAGCCCCCATCGGGGAGCAGTACTTC
many,.,TRBJ1-2,TRBV29-1,CSVASVYGYTF,TGCAGCGTTGCCTCTGTCTATGGCTACACCTTC
many,.,TRBJ2-1,TRBV20-1,CSANRGGFNEQFF,TGCAGTGCAAACAGGGGGGGGTTCAATGAGCAGTTCTTC
.,.,TRBJ1-3,TRBV20-1,CSASRGTDGNTIYF,TGCAGTGCTAGTCGAGGGACTGATGGAAACACCATATATTTT
many,.,TRBJ2-4,TRBV5-1,CASSFGTKNIQYF,TGCGCCAGCAGCTTTGGGACTAAAAACATTCAGTACTTC
many,TRBD1,TRBJ2-2,TRBV6-5,CASNGQGYTGELFF,TGTGCCAGCAATGGACAGGGATACACCGGGGAGCTGTTTTTT
many,TRBD2,TRBJ2-3,TRBV12-3/TRBV12-4,CASRGTSGTTDTQYF,TGTGCCAGCAGAGGGACTAGCGGGACCACAGATACGCAGTATTTT
many,.,TRBJ1-2,TRBV6-6,CASRPGGANYGYTF,TGTGCCAGCAGGCCCGGGGGAGCTAACTATGGCTACACCTTC
few,.,TRBJ2-5,TRBV12-3/TRBV12-4,CASSLNAGMWTQYF,TGTGCCAGCAGTTTAAACGCGGGGATGTGGACCCAGTACTTC
many,.,TRBJ2-2,TRBV6-2/TRBV6-3,CASAVGVGELFF,TGTGCCAGCGCAGTCGGGGTAGGGGAGCTGTTTTTT
many,TRBD1,TRBJ2-1,TRBV6-5,CASSSTGTGVYNEQFF,TGTGCCAGCAGTTCCACCGGGACAGGGGTTTACAATGAGCAGTTCTTC
many,.,TRBJ2-1,TRBV15,CATSRDPRSYNEQFF,TGTGCCACCAGCAGAGACCCCCGCTCCTACAATGAGCAGTTCTTC
many,.,TRBJ2-4,TRBV7-9,CASSLFTGLGAKNIQYF,TGTGCCAGCAGCTTATTTACAGGTCTTGGGGCCAAAAACATTCAGTACTTC
.,.,TRBJ1-6,TRBV5-1,CANSQEVSGSPLHF,TGCGCCAACAGCCAGGAGGTCAGCGGGTCACCCCTCCACTTT
many,TRBD1,TRBJ2-3,TRBV5-6,CASSRRQGARDTQYF,TGTGCCAGCAGCCGAAGACAGGGGGCCAGGGATACGCAGTATTTT
many,.,TRBJ2-7,TRBV9,CASSVGDEQYF,TGTGCCAGCAGCGTAGGGGACGAGCAGTACTTC
many,.,TRBJ2-7,TRBV7-9,CASSQDNVYEQYF,TGTGCCAGCAGCCAGGACAACGTTTACGAGCAGTACTTC
many,TRBD2,TRBJ2-1,TRBV5-6,CASSQTSGQPSYYNEQFF,TGTGCCAGCAGCCAGACTAGCGGGCAGCCCTCCTACTACAATGAGCAGTTCTTC
many,.,TRBJ2-1,TRBV14,CASSQARGGAYNEQFF,TGTGCCAGCAGCCAAGCCCGAGGGGGGGCCTACAATGAGCAGTTCTTC
many,TRBD1,TRBJ2-7,TRBV5-1,CASSGGQGVNEQYF,TGCGCCAGCAGCGGGGGACAGGGGGTCAACGAGCAGTACTTC
many,TRBD1,TRBJ2-2,TRBV7-3,CASSIRQGSTGELFF,TGTGCCAGCAGCATTAGACAGGGAAGCACCGGGGAGCTGTTTTTT
many,.,TRBJ2-2,TRBV9,CASRNLLDGELFF,TGTGCCAGCAGGAATTTACTAGACGGGGAGCTGTTTTTT
many,.,TRBJ2-6,TRBV6-1,CASSDIRGSGANVLTF,TGTGCCAGCAGTGATATTCGGGGGTCAGGGGCCAACGTCCTGACTTTC
many,.,TRBJ2-3,TRBV5-6,CASSSYTDTQYF,TGTGCCAGCAGCTCCTACACAGATACGCAGTATTTT
many,TRBD2,TRBJ2-2,TRBV29-1,CSAKGTSGGNTGELFF,TGCAGCGCCAAGGGGACTAGCGGAGGGAACACCGGGGAGCTGTTTTTT
many,.,TRBJ1-4,TRBV7-8,CASSPPVVEKLFF,TGTGCCAGCAGCCCCCCGGTCGTTGAAAAACTGTTTTTT
many,TRBD2,TRBJ2-1,TRBV2,CASITRIGSGRSYNEQFF,TGTGCCAGCATCACTCGGATAGGAAGCGGGAGATCCTACAATGAGCAGTTCTTC
many,.,TRBJ2-5,TRBV6-5,CASSKGPWETQYF,TGTGCCAGCAGCAAAGGGCCTTGGGAGACCCAGTACTTC
many,.,TRBJ2-1,TRBV2,CASSESFVGNEQFF,TGTGCCAGCAGTGAATCTTTTGTCGGCAATGAGCAGTTCTTC
many,.,TRBJ2-3,TRBV5-1,CASRPGVGTSTDTQYF,TGCGCCAGCAGGCCTGGGGTCGGTACTAGCACAGATACGCAGTATTTT
many,TRBD2,TRBJ2-1,TRBV6-6,CASSPGLADFNEQFF,TGTGCCAGCAGCCCCGGACTAGCGGATTTCAATGAGCAGTTCTTC
many,.,TRBJ2-5,TRBV20-1,CSARDWEDPQETQYF,TGCAGTGCTAGAGATTGGGAGGACCCACAAGAGACCCAGTACTTC
many,TRBD1,TRBJ2-7,TRBV7-2,CASSLVPGGLPEEQYF,TGTGCCAGCAGCTTAGTCCCAGGGGGTCTCCCTGAGGAGCAGTACTTC
.,TRBD1,TRBJ1-1,TRBV2,CASEDRVTEAFF,TGTGCCAGCGAGGACAGGGTTACTGAAGCTTTCTTT
many,TRBD2,TRBJ2-1,TRBV11-2,CASSFSGGLNNEQFF,TGTGCCAGCAGCTTCAGCGGGGGCCTAAACAATGAGCAGTTCTTC
many,.,TRBJ2-5,TRBV24-1,CATSDPDQETQYF,TGTGCCACCAGTGACCCGGACCAAGAGACCCAGTACTTC
many,TRBD1,TRBJ2-3,TRBV6-1,CASRSGTGSDTQYF,TGTGCCAGCAGATCCGGGACAGGGTCAGATACGCAGTATTTT
.,TRBD2,TRBJ2-3,TRBV7-9,CASSQPLAGAVIRTDTQYF,TGTGCCAGCAGCCAACCCCTAGCGGGGGCCGTTATTAGAACAGATACGCAGTATTTT
many,.,TRBJ2-7,TRBV7-9,CASSLSVEQYF,TGTGCCAGCAGCCTATCTGTCGAGCAGTACTTC
many,.,TRBJ1-6,TRBV5-6,CASSGGGNSPLHF,TGTGCCAGCAGCGGAGGGGGGAATTCACCCCTCCACTTT
many,TRBD2,TRBJ2-3,TRBV20-1,CSARGLAGGTSGVADTQYF,TGCAGTGCTAGAGGACTAGCGGGAGGAACCTCAGGGGTCGCAGATACGCAGTATTTT
.,TRBD2,TRBJ2-3,TRBV12-3/TRBV12-4,CASSYTTSAYTDTQYF,TGTGCCAGCAGTTACACTACTAGCGCATACACAGATACGCAGTATTTT
few,TRBD1,TRBJ2-5,TRBV7-3,CASSRQGEETQYF,TGTGCCAGCAGCCGACAGGGGGAAGAGACCCAGTACTTC
many,.,TRBJ1-6,TRBV6-1,CASSGEGPIGNSPLHF,TGTGCCAGCAGTGGGGAGGGACCCATTGGGAATTCACCCCTCCACTTT